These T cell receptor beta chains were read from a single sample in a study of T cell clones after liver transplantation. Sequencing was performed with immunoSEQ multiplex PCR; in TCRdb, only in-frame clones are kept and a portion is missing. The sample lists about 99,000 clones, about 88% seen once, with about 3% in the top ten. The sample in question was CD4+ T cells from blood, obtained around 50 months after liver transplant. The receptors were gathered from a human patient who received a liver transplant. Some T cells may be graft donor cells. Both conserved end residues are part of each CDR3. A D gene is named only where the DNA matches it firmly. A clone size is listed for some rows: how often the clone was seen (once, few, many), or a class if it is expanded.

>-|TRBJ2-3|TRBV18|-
CASSSRTDTQYF
TGTGCCAGCTCATCGCGCACAGATACGCAGTATTTT
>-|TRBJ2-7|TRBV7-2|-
CASSRTRSYEQYF
TGTGCCAGCAGCCGGACTCGTTCCTACGAGCAGTACTTC
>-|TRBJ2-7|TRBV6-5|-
CASAPGGGSYEQYF
TGTGCCAGCGCCCCCGGGGGCGGCTCCTACGAGCAGTACTTC
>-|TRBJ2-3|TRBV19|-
CASSKKVGSTDTQYF
TGTGCCAGTAGTAAGAAAGTTGGTTCCACAGATACGCAGTATTTT
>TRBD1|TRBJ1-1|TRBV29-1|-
CSATSGTGKTEAFF
TGCAGCGCTACTTCCGGGACAGGGAAAACTGAAGCTTTCTTT
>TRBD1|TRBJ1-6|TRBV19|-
CASSPDRLGYSPLHF
TGTGCCAGTAGTCCGGACAGGTTAGGATATTCACCCCTCCACTTT
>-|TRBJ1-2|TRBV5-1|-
CASSLGSSLVPDYGYTF
TGCGCCAGCAGCTTGGGCAGCAGTCTAGTCCCGGACTATGGCTACACCTTC
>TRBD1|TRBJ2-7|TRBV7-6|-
CASSFGGQGAYEQYF
TGTGCCAGCAGCTTTGGGGGACAGGGCGCCTACGAGCAGTACTTC
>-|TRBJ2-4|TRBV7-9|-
CASSLSTGTQYF
TGTGCCAGCAGCTTATCGACGGGCACTCAGTACTTC
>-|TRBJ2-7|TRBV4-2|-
CASSQRAGPDSYEQYF
TGTGCCAGCAGCCAAAGAGCGGGCCCCGACTCCTACGAGCAGTACTTC
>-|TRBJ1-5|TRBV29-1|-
CSVGQLNQPQHF
TGCAGCGTTGGACAGCTCAATCAGCCCCAGCATTTT
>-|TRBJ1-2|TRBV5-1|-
CASSLAVSLNYGYTF
TGCGCCAGCAGCTTGGCGGTATCCCTTAACTATGGCTACACCTTC
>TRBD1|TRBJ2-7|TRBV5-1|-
CASSLAQGAEEQYF
TGCGCCAGCAGCTTGGCCCAGGGGGCCGAGGAGCAGTACTTC
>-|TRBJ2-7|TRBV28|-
CASMPNAGVYEQYF
TGTGCCAGCATGCCGAATGCAGGGGTCTACGAGCAGTACTTC
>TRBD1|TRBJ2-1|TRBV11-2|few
CASSSGQGKNEQFF
TGTGCCAGCAGCTCGGGACAGGGGAAAAATGAGCAGTTCTTC
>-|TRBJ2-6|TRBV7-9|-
CASSFRGANVLTF
TGTGCCAGCAGCTTTAGGGGGGCCAACGTCCTGACTTTC
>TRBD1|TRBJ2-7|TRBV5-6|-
CASSLGGTGDYEQYF
TGTGCCAGCAGCCTAGGGGGGACAGGGGACTACGAGCAGTACTTC
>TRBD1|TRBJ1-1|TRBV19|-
CASRIQGAVEAFF
TGTGCCAGTAGGATACAGGGGGCCGTTGAAGCTTTCTTT
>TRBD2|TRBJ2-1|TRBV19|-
CASSSQGAGLYNEQFF
TGTGCCAGTAGTTCCCAGGGAGCGGGGCTCTACAATGAGCAGTTCTTC
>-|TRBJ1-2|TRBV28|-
CATGTNYGYTF
TGTGCCACAGGAACCAACTATGGCTACACCTTC
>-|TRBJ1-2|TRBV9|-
CASSVDAGRVSYTF
TGTGCCAGCAGCGTAGATGCCGGCCGGGTGAGCTACACCTTC
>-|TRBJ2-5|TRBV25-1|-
CASSEGGIRQETQYF
TGTGCCAGCAGTGAGGGGGGAATCCGCCAAGAGACCCAGTACTTC
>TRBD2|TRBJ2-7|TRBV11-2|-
CASSPTGGYDEQYF
TGTGCCAGCAGCCCAACGGGAGGGTACGACGAGCAGTACTTC
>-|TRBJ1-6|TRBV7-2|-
CASSRPMTYNSPLHF
TGTGCCAGCAGCCGGCCGATGACCTATAATTCACCCCTCCACTTT
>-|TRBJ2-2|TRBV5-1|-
CASSPGHLNTGELFF
TGCGCCAGCAGCCCCGGACACTTGAACACCGGGGAGCTGTTTTTT
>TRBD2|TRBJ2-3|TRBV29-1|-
CSVELQGASGGVDTQYF
TGCAGCGTTGAACTACAGGGAGCTAGCGGGGGGGTGGATACGCAGTATTTT
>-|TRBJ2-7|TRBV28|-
CASSSVPYEQYF
TGTGCCAGCAGTTCAGTGCCCTACGAGCAGTACTTC
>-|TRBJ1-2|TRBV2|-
CASSQTQGSYGYTF
TGTGCCAGCAGTCAGACACAGGGATCCTATGGCTACACCTTC
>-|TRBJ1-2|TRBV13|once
CASSLGAGVGYGYTF
TGTGCCAGCAGCTTAGGGGCAGGGGTGGGATATGGCTACACCTTC
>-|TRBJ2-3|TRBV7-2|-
CASSVVAGHSTDTQYF
TGTGCCAGCAGCGTAGTGGCGGGACACAGCACAGATACGCAGTATTTT
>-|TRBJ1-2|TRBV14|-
CASSQDTRISYTF
TGTGCCAGCAGCCAAGATACCCGAATAAGCTACACCTTC
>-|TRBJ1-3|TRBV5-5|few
CASSFLSLTFTRRNTIYF
TGTGCCAGCAGCTTCTTAAGCTTGACCTTCACACGGAGAAACACCATATATTTT
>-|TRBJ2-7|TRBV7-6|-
CASSPILDEQYF
TGTGCCAGCAGCCCAATATTGGACGAGCAGTACTTC
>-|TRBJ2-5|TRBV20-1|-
CSAGQGETQYF
TGCAGTGCCGGGCAGGGTGAGACCCAGTACTTC
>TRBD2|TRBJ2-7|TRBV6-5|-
CASSQGLAVVHEQYF
TGTGCCAGCAGCCAGGGACTAGCCGTGGTCCACGAGCAGTACTTC
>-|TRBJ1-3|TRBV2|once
CASSLNRQPGNTIYF
TGTGCCAGCAGTCTTAACCGACAGCCAGGAAACACCATATATTTT
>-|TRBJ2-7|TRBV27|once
CASSLAGKVYEQYF
TGTGCCAGCAGTTTGGCGGGGAAGGTCTACGAGCAGTACTTC
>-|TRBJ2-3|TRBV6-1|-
CASSAGTQGTDTQYF
TGTGCCAGCAGTGCGGGGACACAGGGCACAGATACGCAGTATTTT
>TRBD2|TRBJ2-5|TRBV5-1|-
CASSFGTSGQETQYF
TGCGCCAGCAGCTTCGGGACTAGCGGACAAGAGACCCAGTACTTC
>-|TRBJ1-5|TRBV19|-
CASSISRISGNQPQHF
TGTGCCAGTAGTATTTCCAGGATTTCTGGCAATCAGCCCCAGCATTTT
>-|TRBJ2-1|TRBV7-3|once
CASSPRVDHNEQFF
TGTGCCAGCAGCCCTAGGGTGGACCACAATGAGCAGTTCTTC
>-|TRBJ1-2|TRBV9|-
CASSARKGRNYGYTF
TGTGCCAGCAGCGCGCGGAAGGGGCGAAACTATGGCTACACCTTC
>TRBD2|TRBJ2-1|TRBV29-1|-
CSVHSGGPYNEQFF
TGCAGCGTTCACAGCGGGGGCCCTTACAATGAGCAGTTCTTC
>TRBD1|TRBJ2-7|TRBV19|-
CASSIGQGDREQYF
TGTGCCAGTAGTATAGGACAGGGCGATCGCGAGCAGTACTTC
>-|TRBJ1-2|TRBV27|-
CASSPTGRGYTF
TGTGCCAGCAGTCCAACAGGGAGGGGCTACACCTTC
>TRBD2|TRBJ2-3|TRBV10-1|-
CASTPGGSGSDTQYF
TGCGCCAGCACCCCCGGCGGGAGTGGGTCAGATACGCAGTATTTT
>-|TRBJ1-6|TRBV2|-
CASGSGPARPLHF
TGTGCCAGCGGGTCAGGGCCGGCGCGGCCCCTCCACTTT